Below, one TCR beta chain is given with its context. The record originates from a study of blood T cell repertoires in COVID-19. Measured with immunoSEQ multiplex PCR; TCRdb has only the in-frame clones, and not every one. Among 150,000 or so clones listed, 75% to 85% were seen once. The CDR3 consists of 14 residues. The V gene's germline CDR1 is LNHDA and CDR2 SQIVND (reference sequence). The V and J ends lost 5 bases and 1 base respectively, with 11 bases between them. This rearrangement joins TRBV19 to TRBJ1-1, with D possibly being TRBD1 (6 bases). The sequenced sample was peripheral blood. The sequence derives from a woman at least 80 years old with active or convalescent COVID-19. CDR3 DNA: TGTGCCAGTAGTGTCGACAGGCGGAACACTGAAGCTTTCTTT. The encoded protein is CASSVDRRNTEAFF.